The 3 T cell receptor beta chains listed next were all sequenced from one sample in a study of T cell repertoires in cytomegalovirus infection. MiXCR was run by TCRdb on the reads, yielding one entry per CDR3 protein. This sample has approximately 320,000 distinct CDR3 sequences, with around 9.5% found just once. The sample taken for sequencing was PBMCs. Receptors were obtained from a human donor in good health (CMV status not recorded). Some clones in this sample may be carry-over from other donors' samples.

This clonotype was counted many times. This chain uses TRBV24-1 with TRBJ2-1; D is tentatively TRBD1 or TRBD2 (5 bases each). The germline V gene encodes CDR1 KGHDR and CDR2 SFDVKD. This CDR3 has 17 residues. V was clipped by 9 bases and J by 0 bases, with 20 bases between them. CDR3 in amino acids: CATARGFRVNSYNEQFF. CDR3 DNA: TGTGCCACCGCCAGAGGGTTCAGGGTCAACTCCTACAATGAGCAGTTCTTC.

J is TRBJ1-5 and V is TRBV12-3 or TRBV12-4; D is perhaps TRBD1 (6 bases). The CDR3 length is 14 residues. Between the trimmed V and J ends, which lost 6 bases and 5 bases, there was a span of 14 bases. The CDR3: CASRSRGTYQPQHF. The CDR3, as DNA: TGTGCCAGCAGAAGCAGGGGAACTTATCAGCCCCAGCATTTT.

This clonotype showed up many times. The chain carries TRBV23-1 and TRBJ2-5; TRBD2 agrees at 7 bases. TRBV23-1 carries the ORF label, with uncertain function. CDR3 length: 15 residues. The ends lost 3 bases at V and 5 bases at J; junction bases unmatched: 9. CDR3 residues: CASSHPGLTEETQYF. DNA of the CDR3: TGCGCCAGCAGTCACCCGGGACTAACGGAGGAGACCCAGTACTTC.